The TCR beta chain under discussion was sequenced for a study of blood T cell repertoires in COVID-19. The CDR3 spans 12 residues. Germline CDR1 and CDR2: SGHTA and FQGNSA. V was clipped by 5 bases and J by 7 bases, with 11 bases between them. Original processing methods: Counts of nucleated cells, estimated from reference gene primer amplification, were obtained. Sequencing used immunoSEQ multiplex PCR; TCRdb keeps in-frame clones, though not all of them. Clonal size and the V and J genes are those of that table, whereas D and trimming came from the DNA. The sample includes roughly 130,000 clones, over 75% of them seen just once.

The sequenced material came from peripheral blood. The clonotype comes from a man between 60 and 75 years old with active or convalescent COVID-19. The chain joins TRBV7-2 to TRBJ2-5, with unresolved D. This CDR3 reads CASSQNGGTQYF. The CDR3 DNA reads as TGTGCCAGCAGCCAAAACGGTGGGACCCAGTACTTC.